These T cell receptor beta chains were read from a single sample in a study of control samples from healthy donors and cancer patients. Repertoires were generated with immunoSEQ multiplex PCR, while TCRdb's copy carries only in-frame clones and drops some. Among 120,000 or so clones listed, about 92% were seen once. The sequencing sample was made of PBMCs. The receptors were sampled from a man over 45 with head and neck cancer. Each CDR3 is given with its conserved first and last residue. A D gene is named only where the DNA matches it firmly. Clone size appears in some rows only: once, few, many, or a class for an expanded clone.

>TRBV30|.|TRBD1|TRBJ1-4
CAWSRAGGDEKLFF
TGTGCCTGGAGTCGGGCAGGGGGCGATGAAAAACTGTTTTTT
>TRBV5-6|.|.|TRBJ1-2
CASSSPPGNMAGYTF
TGTGCCAGCAGCTCACCCCCCGGGAATATGGCTGGCTACACCTTC
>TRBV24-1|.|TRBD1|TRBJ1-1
CATSDPGQGDTEAFF
TGTGCCACCAGTGACCCGGGACAGGGTGACACTGAAGCTTTCTTT
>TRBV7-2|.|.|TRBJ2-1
CASSLVGQSYNEQFF
TGTGCCAGCAGCTTGGTCGGACAGTCCTACAATGAGCAGTTCTTC
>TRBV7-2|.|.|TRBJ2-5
CASSLVSQETQYF
TGTGCCAGCAGCTTAGTTTCCCAAGAGACCCAGTACTTC
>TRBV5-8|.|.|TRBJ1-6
CASRRQYSSYNSPLHF
TGTGCCAGCAGGAGACAGTACAGCTCCTATAATTCACCCCTCCACTTT
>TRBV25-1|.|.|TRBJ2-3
CASRGGATDTQYF
TGTGCCAGCCGGGGCGGGGCCACAGATACGCAGTATTTT
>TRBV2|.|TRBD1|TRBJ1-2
CASSVGQRDGYTF
TGTGCCAGCAGTGTGGGACAGAGAGATGGCTACACCTTC
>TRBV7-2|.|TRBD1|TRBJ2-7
CASRIPGTGTNEQYF
TGTGCCAGCAGGATCCCCGGGACAGGGACCAACGAGCAGTACTTC
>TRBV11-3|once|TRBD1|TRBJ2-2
CASSQTGAGELFF
TGTGCCAGCAGCCAGACAGGGGCCGGGGAGCTGTTTTTT
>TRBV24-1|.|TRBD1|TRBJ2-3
CATSDTGTGSDTQYF
TGTGCCACCAGTGATACCGGGACAGGGTCAGATACGCAGTATTTT
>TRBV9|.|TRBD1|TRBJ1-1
CASGQGAEAFF
TGTGCCAGTGGGCAGGGGGCCGAAGCTTTCTTT
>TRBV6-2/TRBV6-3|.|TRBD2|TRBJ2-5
CASSYSDTRRGDQYF
TGTGCCAGCAGTTACTCGGACACGCGTCGGGGGGACCAGTACTTC
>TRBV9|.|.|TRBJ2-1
CASSVDGSYNEQFF
TGTGCCAGCAGCGTAGATGGGTCCTACAATGAGCAGTTCTTC
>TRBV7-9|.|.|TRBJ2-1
CASSALGPTGYNEQFF
TGTGCCAGCAGCGCCTTAGGGCCAACGGGATACAATGAGCAGTTCTTC
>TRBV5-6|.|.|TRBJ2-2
CASSLFQYTNTGELFF
TGTGCCAGCAGCTTGTTTCAATATACGAACACCGGGGAGCTGTTTTTT
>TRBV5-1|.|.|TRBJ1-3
CASSLRGGVGGNTIYF
TGCGCCAGCAGCTTGCGCGGCGGGGTAGGTGGAAACACCATATATTTT
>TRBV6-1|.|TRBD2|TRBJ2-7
CASGWASGNEQYF
TGTGCCAGCGGGTGGGCTAGCGGGAACGAGCAGTACTTC
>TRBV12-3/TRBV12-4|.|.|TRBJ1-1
CASIPWGGTEAFF
TGTGCCAGCATCCCTTGGGGGGGGACTGAAGCTTTCTTT
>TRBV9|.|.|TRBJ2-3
CASSVREDTQYF
TGTGCCAGCAGCGTAAGGGAAGATACGCAGTATTTT
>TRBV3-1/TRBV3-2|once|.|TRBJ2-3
CASSQRQATDTQYF
TGTGCCAGCAGCCAACGACAGGCCACAGATACGCAGTATTTT
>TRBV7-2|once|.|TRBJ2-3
CASSVQPLVKGTDTQYF
TGTGCCAGCAGCGTCCAGCCACTAGTGAAGGGCACAGATACGCAGTATTTT
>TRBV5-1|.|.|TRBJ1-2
CASSPYPTRSNYGYTF
TGCGCCAGCAGCCCTTATCCGACAAGAAGCAACTATGGCTACACCTTC
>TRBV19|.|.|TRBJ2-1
CASSIVHSPNEQFF
TGTGCCAGTAGTATAGTTCACAGCCCCAATGAGCAGTTCTTC